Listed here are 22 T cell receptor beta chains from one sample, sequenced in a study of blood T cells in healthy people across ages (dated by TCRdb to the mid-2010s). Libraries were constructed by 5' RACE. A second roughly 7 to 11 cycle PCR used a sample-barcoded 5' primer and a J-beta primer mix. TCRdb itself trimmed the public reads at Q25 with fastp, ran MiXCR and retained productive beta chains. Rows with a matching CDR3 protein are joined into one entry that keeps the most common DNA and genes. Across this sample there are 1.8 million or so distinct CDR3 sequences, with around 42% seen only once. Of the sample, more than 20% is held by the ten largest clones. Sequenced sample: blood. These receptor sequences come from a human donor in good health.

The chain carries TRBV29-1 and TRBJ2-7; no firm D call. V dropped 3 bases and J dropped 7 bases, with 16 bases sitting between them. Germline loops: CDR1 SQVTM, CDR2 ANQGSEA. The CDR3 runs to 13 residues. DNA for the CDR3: TGCAGCGTTGATATCTCAGTAGATTATGAGCAGTACTTC. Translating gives CSVDISVDYEQYF.

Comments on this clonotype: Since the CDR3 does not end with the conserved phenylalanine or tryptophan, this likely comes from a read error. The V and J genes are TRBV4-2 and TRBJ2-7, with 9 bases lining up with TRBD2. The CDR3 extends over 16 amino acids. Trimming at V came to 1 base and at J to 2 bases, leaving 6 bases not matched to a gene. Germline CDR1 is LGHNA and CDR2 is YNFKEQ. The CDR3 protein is CASSQVAGGPTYEQYL. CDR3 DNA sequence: TGTGCCAGCAGCCAAGTTGCGGGGGGGCCGACCTACGAGCAGTACTTA.

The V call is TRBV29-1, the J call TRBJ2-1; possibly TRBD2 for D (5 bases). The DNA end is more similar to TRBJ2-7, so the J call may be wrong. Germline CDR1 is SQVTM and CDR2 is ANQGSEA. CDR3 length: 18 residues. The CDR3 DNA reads TGCAGCGTTCTAGGAATCGCGACCGGGAAAATCTCCTACAATGAGCAGTACTTC. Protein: CSVLGIATGKISYNEQYF.

Written as DNA, the CDR3 is TGTGCCAGCAGCTTAATAGGGACGGCTAACTATGGCTACACCTTC. Translated, it gives CASSLIGTANYGYTF. V gene TRBV13 combines with J gene TRBJ1-2; D is possibly TRBD1 (5 bases). CDR1 and CDR2 from the germline V gene are PRHDT and FYEKMQ (reference sequence). V lost 2 bases, J lost 0 bases, and 10 bases lay in between. The CDR3 has 15 residues.

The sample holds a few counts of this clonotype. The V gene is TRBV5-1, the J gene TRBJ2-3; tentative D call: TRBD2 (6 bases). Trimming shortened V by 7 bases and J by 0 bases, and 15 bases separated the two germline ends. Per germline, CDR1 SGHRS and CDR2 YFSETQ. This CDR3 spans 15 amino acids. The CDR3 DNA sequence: TGCGCCAGCCGGGGGAATGCGGTTAGCACAGATACGCAGTATTTT. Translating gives CASRGNAVSTDTQYF.

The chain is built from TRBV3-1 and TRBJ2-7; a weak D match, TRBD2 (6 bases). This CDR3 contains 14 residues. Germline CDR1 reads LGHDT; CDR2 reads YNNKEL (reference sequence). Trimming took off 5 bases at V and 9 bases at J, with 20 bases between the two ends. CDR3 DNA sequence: TGTGCCAGCAGCGCTCAGGTACGGACTACGTGGCAGTACTTC. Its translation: CASSAQVRTTWQYF.

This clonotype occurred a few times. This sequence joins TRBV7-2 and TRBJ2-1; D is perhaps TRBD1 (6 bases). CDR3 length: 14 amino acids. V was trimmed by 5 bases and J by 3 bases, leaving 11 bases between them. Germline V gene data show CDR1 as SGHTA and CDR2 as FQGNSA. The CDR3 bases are TGTGCCAGCAGCACCCAGGACAGCTACAATGAGCAGTTCTTC. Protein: CASSTQDSYNEQFF.

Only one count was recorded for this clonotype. CDR3 loop: CACSRTDGYSPLHF. CDR3 DNA: TGTGCCTGCTCCAGGACAGATGGATATTCACCCCTCCACTTT. The rearrangement links TRBV6-1 to TRBJ1-6; maybe TRBD1 (6 bases). Germline loops: CDR1 MNHNS, CDR2 SASEGT. V lost 11 bases to trimming and J lost 8 bases, with 19 bases between them. This CDR3 region has 14 residues.

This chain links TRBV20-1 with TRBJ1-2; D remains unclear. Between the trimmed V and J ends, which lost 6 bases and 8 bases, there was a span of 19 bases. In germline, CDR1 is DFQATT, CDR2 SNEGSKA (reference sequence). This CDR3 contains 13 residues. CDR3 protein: CSAPPLEGTGYTF. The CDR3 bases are TGCAGTGCCCCGCCTCTCGAGGGAACCGGCTACACCTTC.

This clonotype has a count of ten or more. CDR3 region: CASSTWTSGGADVVEQFF. The CDR3 nucleotides read TGTGCCAGCAGCACATGGACTAGCGGGGGGGCAGATGTCGTTGAGCAGTTCTTC. The J gene is TRBJ2-1, the V gene TRBV11-2; 15 bases align to TRBD2. CDR3 length equals 18 residues. Germline CDR1 SGHAT, CDR2 FQNNGV. Trimming removed 5 bases from V and 9 bases from J; junction bases left unmatched: 14.

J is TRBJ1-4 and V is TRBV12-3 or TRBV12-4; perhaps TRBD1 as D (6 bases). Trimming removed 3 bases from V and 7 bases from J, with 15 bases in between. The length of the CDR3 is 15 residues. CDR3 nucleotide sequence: TGTGCCAGCAGTTTTACTGGGGGCAGGGGTGAAAAACTGTTTTTT. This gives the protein CASSFTGGRGEKLFF.

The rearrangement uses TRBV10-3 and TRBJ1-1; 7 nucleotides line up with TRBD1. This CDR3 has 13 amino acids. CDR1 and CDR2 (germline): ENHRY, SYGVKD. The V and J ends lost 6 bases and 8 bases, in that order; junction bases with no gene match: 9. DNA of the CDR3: TGTGCCATCAGGGAGGACAGGATCTCGGAAGCTTTCTTT. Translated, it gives CAIREDRISEAFF.

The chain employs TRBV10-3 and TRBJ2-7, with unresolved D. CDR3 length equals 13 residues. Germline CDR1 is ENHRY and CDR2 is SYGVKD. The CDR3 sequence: CVTSGVATYEQYF. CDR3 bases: TGTGTCACCAGTGGGGTCGCTACCTACGAGCAGTACTTC.

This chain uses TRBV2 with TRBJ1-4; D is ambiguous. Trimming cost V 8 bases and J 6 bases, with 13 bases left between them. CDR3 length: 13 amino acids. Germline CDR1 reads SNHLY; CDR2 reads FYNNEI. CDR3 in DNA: TGTGCCAGCGCCCAGCAGAATTATGAAAAACTGTTTTTT. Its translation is CASAQQNYEKLFF.

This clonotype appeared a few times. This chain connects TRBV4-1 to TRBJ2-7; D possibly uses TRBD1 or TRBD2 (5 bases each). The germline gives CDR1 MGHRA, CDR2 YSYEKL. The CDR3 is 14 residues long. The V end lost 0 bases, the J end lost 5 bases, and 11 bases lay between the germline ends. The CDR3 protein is CASSQDETGHEQYF. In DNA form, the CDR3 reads TGCGCCAGCAGCCAAGATGAAACGGGACACGAGCAGTACTTC.

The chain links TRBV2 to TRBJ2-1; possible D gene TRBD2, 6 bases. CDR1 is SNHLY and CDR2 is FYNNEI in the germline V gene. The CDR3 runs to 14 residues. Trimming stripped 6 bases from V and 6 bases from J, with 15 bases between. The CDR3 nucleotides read TGTGCCAGCAGGGGAGTCGGAGGGGTCAATGAGCAGTTCTTC. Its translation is CASRGVGGVNEQFF.

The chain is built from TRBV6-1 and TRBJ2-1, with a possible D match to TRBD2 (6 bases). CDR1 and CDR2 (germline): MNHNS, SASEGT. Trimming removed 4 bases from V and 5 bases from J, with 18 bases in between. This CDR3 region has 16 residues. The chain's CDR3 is CASSVMGTQIDNEQFF. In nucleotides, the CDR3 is TGTGCCAGCAGTGTTATGGGGACTCAGATCGACAATGAGCAGTTCTTC.

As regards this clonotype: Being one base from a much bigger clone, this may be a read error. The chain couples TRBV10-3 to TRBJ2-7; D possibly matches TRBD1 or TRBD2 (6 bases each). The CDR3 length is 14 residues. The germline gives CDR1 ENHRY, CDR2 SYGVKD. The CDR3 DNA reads TGTGCCATCAGTGAGGCAGGGGACTCCTACGGGCAGTACTTC. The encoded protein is CAISEAGDSYGQYF.

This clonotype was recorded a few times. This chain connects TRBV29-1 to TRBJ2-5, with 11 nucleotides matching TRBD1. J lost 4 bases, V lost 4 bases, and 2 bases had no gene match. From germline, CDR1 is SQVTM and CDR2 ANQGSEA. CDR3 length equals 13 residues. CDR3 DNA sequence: TGCAGCGTTGGGACAGGGGGCACAGAGACCCAGTACTTC. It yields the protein CSVGTGGTETQYF.

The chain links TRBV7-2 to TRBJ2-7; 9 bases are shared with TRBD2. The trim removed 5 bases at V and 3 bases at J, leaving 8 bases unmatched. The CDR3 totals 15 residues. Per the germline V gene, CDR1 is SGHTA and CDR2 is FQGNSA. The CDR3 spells CASSITSGSNYEQYF. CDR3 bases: TGTGCCAGCAGCATTACTAGCGGGTCCAACTACGAGCAGTACTTC.

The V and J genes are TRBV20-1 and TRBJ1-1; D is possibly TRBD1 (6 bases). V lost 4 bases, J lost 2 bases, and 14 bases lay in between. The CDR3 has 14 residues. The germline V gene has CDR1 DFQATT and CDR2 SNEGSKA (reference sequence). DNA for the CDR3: TGCAGTGCTACCGATCGACAGGCCAACACTGAAGCTTTCTTT. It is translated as CSATDRQANTEAFF.

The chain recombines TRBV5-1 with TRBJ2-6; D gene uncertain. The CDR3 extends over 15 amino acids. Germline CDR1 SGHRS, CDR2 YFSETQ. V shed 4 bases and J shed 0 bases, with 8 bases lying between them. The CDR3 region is CASSGQHSGANVLTF. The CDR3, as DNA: TGCGCCAGCAGCGGGCAGCACTCTGGGGCCAACGTCCTGACTTTC.